This T cell receptor beta chain was identified in a study of shared clonotypes between healthy human individuals. Study-wide points: What rarefaction showed was incomplete sorted-subset sequencing despite large depth. Only blood samples were collected, and tissue repertoires likely differ.

V was pared by 0 bases and J by 10 bases, with 12 bases between. Germline V gene data show CDR1 as MNHNY and CDR2 as SVGAGI (reference sequence). The CDR3 loop spans 13 amino acids. Using immunoSEQ multiplex PCR, the repertoire was profiled, and TCRdb retains in-frame clones only, with some absent. The sample records around 1 million clones, over 60% being singletons. With regard to this clone: Its target is unknown.

The chain links TRBV6-6 to TRBJ1-1; D call uncertain. Sequenced: memory CD4+ T cells sorted from blood. Subset: CD45RA-negative fraction. The clonotype originates from a man between 18 and 35 years old in good health. The CDR3 loop is CASSYSLQGIAFF. The CDR3 nucleotides read TGTGCCAGCAGTTACTCTCTCCAAGGTATAGCTTTCTTT.